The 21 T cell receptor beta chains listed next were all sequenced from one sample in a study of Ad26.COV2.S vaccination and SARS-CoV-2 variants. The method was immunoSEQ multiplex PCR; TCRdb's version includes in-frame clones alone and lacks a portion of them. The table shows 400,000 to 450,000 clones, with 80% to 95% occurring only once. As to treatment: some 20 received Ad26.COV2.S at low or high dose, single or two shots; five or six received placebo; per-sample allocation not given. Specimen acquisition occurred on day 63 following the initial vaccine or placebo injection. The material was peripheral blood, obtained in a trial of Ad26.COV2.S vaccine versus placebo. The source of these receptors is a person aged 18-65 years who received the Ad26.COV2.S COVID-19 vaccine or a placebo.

CDR3 in amino acids: CASSLEVSYNEQFF. CDR3 DNA sequence: TGCGCCAGCAGCTTGGAGGTCTCCTACAATGAGCAGTTCTTC. The chain has TRBV5-1 and TRBJ2-1; unclear D gene. Trimming took off 0 bases at V and 0 bases at J, with 4 bases between the two ends. The germline V gene encodes CDR1 SGHRS and CDR2 YFSETQ. The CDR3 is 14 amino acids.

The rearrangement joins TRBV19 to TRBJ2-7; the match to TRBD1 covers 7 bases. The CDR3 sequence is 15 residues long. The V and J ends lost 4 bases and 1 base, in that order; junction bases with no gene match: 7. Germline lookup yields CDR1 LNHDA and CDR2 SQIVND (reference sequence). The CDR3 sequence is CASSSRTGQSYEQYF. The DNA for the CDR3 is TGTGCCAGTAGTAGCCGGACAGGACAATCCTACGAGCAGTACTTC.

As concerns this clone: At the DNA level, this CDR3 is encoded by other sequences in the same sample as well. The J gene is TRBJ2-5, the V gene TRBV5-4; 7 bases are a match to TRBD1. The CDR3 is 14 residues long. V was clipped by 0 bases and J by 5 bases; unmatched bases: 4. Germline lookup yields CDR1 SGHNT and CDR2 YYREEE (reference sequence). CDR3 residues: CASSLDRGRETQYF. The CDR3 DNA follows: TGTGCCAGCAGCTTGGACAGGGGCCGGGAGACCCAGTACTTC.

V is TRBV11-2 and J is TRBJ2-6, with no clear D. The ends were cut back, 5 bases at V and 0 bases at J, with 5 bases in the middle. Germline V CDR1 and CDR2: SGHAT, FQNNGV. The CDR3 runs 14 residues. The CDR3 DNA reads TGTGCCAGCAGCGCCCACTCTGGGGCCAACGTCCTGACTTTC. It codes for CASSAHSGANVLTF.

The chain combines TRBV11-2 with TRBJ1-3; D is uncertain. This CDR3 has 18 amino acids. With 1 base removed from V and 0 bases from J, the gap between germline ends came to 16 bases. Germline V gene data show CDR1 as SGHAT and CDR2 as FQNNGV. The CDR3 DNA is TGTGCCAGCAGCTTAGCCCAACCACAAGCTTTCTCTGGAAACACCATATATTTT. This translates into CASSLAQPQAFSGNTIYF. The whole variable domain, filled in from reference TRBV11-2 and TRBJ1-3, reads EAGVAQSPRYKIIEKRQSVAFWCNPISGHATLYWYQQILGQGPKLLIQFQNNGVVDDSQLPKDRFSAERLKGVDSTLKIQPAKLEDSAVYLCASSLAQPQAFSGNTIYFGEGSWLTVV.

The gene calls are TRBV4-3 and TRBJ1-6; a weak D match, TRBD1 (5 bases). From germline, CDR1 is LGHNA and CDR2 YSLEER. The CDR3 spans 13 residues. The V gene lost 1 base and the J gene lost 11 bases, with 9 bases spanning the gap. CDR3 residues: CASSQGREAPLHF. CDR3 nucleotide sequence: TGCGCCAGCAGCCAAGGCAGGGAGGCACCCCTCCACTTT.

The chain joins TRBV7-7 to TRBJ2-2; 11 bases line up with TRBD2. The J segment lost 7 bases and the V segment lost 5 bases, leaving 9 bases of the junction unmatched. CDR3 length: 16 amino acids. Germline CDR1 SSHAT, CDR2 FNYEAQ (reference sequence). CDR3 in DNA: TGTGCCAGCAGCCCTACGACTAGCGGGACTATCGGGGAGCTGTTTTTT. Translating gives CASSPTTSGTIGELFF.

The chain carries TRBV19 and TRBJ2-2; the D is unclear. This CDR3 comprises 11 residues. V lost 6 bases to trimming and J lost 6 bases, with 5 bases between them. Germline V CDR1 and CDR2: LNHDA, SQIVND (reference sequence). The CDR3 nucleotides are TGTGCCAGTAGAGGGTCCGGGGAGCTGTTTTTT. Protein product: CASRGSGELFF.

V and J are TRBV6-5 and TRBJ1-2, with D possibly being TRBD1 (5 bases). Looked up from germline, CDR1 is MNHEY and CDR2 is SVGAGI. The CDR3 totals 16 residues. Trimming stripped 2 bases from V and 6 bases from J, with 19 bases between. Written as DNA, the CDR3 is TGTGCCAGCAGTTACGGCGGGGGGAGAATTAAAAATGGCTACACCTTC. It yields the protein CASSYGGGRIKNGYTF.

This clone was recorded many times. CDR3 sequence reads: CASSDSASGSTGELFF. The CDR3 nucleotides read TGTGCCAGCAGTGACTCGGCTAGCGGGAGTACCGGGGAGCTGTTTTTT. The chain links TRBV6-4 to TRBJ2-2; 10 bases line up with TRBD2. Trimming took 0 bases from V and 5 from J; bases not matched to a gene: 3. Germline V CDR1 and CDR2: MRHNA, SNTAGT. This CDR3 contains 16 residues.

The CDR3 is CASSLGNTNLMNTEAFF. In DNA, the CDR3 is TGCGCCAGCAGCTTGGGCAACACCAATCTCATGAACACTGAAGCTTTCTTT. The rearrangement joins TRBV5-1 to TRBJ1-1, with D unresolved. The germline CDR1 and CDR2 sequences are SGHRS and YFSETQ. This CDR3 spans 17 amino acids. V was cut by 0 bases and J by 0 bases, with 15 bases left in between.

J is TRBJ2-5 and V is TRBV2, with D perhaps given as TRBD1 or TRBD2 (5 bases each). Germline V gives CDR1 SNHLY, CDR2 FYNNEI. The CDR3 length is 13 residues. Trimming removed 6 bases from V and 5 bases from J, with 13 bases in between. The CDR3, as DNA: TGTGCCAGCAGCGAACTAGGGGAGGAGACCCAGTACTTC. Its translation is CASSELGEETQYF.

The CDR3 spells CSAIPGTNYEQYF. The CDR3, as DNA: TGCAGCGCCATACCCGGGACAAACTACGAGCAGTACTTC. The chain joins TRBV29-1 to TRBJ2-7; possibly TRBD1 for D (6 bases). This CDR3 region has 13 residues. Trimming took off 7 bases at V and 3 bases at J, with 16 bases between the two ends. Germline V gene sequence: CDR1 SQVTM, CDR2 ANQGSEA.

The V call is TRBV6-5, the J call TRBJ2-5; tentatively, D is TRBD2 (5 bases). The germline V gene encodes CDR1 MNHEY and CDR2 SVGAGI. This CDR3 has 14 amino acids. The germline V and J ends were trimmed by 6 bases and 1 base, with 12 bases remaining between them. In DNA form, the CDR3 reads TGTGCCAGCAGCCCCGGGAATACCCAAGAGACCCAGTACTTC. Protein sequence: CASSPGNTQETQYF.

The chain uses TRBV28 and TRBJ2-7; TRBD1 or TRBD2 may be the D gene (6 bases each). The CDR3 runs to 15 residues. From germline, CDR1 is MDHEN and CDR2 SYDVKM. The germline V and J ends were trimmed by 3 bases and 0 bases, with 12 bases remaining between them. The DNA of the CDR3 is TGTGCCAGCAGTTTTCGGGGGCTGAGCTCCTACGAGCAGTACTTC. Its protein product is CASSFRGLSSYEQYF.

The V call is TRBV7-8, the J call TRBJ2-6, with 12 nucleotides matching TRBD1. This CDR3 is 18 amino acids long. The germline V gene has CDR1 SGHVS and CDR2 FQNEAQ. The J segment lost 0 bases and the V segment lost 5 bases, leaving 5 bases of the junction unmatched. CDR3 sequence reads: CASSRDRGQSSGANVLTF. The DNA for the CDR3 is TGTGCCAGCAGCCGGGACAGGGGGCAGAGCTCTGGGGCCAACGTCCTGACTTTC. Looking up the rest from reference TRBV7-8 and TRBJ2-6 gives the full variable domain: GAGVSQSPRYKVAKRGQDVALRCDPISGHVSLFWYQQALGQGPEFLTYFQNEAQLDKSGLPSDRFFAERPEGSVSTLKIQRTQQEDSAVYLCASSRDRGQSSGANVLTFGAGSRLTVL.

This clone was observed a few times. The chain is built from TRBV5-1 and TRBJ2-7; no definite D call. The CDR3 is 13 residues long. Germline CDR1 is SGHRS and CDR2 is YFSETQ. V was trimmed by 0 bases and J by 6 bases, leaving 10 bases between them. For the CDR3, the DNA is TGCGCCAGCAGCTTGGCTGGCAGAGGCGAGCAGTACTTC. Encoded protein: CASSLAGRGEQYF. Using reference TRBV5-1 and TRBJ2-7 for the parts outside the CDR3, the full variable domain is KAGVTQTPRYLIKTRGQQVTLSCSPISGHRSVSWYQQTPGQGLQFLFEYFSETQRNKGNFPGRFSGRQFSNSRSEMNVSTLELGDSALYLCASSLAGRGEQYFGPGTRLTVT.

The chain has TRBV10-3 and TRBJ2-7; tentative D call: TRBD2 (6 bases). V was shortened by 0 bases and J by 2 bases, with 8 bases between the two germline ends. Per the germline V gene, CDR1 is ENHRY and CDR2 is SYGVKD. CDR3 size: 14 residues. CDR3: CAISESGEAYEQYF. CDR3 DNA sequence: TGTGCCATCAGTGAGTCTGGGGAGGCCTACGAGCAGTACTTC.

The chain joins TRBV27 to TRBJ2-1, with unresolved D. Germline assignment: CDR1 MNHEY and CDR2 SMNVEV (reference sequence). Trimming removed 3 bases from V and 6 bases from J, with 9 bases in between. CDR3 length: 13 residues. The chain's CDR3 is CASSLNYINEQFF. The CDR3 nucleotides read TGTGCCAGCAGTTTGAACTACATCAATGAGCAGTTCTTC.

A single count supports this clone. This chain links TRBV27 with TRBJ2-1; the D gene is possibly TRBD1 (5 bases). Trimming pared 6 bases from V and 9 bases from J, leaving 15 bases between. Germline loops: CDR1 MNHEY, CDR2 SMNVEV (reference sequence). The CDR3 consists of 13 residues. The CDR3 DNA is TGTGCCAGCAGGCAGGGTCTGGGGATTGAGCAGTTCTTC. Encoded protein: CASRQGLGIEQFF.

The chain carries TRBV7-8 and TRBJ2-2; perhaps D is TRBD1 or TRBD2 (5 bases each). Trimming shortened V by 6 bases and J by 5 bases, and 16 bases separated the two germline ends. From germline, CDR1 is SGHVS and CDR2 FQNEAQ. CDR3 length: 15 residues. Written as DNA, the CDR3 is TGTGCCAGCAGACATATCCGGGGCGCAACCGGGGAGCTGTTTTTT. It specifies CASRHIRGATGELFF.